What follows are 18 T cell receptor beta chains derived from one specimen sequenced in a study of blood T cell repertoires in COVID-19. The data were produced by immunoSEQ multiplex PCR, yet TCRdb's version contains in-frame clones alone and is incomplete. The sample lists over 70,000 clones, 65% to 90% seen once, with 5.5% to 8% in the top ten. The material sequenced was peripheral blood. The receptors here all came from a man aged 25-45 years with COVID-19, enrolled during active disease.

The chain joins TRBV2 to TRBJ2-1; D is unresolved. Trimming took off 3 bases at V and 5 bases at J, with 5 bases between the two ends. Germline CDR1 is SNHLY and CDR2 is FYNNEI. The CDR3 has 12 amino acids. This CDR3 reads CASSESHNEQFF. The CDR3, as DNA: TGTGCCAGCAGTGAGAGCCACAATGAGCAGTTCTTC.

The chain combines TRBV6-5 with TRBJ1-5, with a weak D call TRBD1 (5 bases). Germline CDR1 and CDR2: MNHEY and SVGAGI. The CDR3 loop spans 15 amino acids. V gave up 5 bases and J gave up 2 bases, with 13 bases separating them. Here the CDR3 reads CASSQGGERNQPQHF. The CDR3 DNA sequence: TGTGCCAGCAGTCAGGGCGGGGAGCGCAATCAGCCCCAGCATTTT.

In DNA, the CDR3 is TGTGCCAGCAGCTTGGGCGGGACAGGAGGCTATGGCTACACCTTC. It yields the protein CASSLGGTGGYGYTF. This chain joins TRBV5-6 and TRBJ1-2; 8 bases agree with TRBD1. This CDR3 is built from 15 residues. After removal of 0 bases from V and 4 bases from J, the junction contained 5 bases not matched to a gene. Germline CDR1 SGHDT, CDR2 YYEEEE. The complete variable domain, with remaining parts taken from reference TRBV5-6 and TRBJ1-2, reads DAGVTQSPTHLIKTRGQQVTLRCSPKSGHDTVSWYQQALGQGPQFIFQYYEEEERQRGNFPDRFSGHQFPNYSSELNVNALLLGDSALYLCASSLGGTGGYGYTFGSGTRLTVV.

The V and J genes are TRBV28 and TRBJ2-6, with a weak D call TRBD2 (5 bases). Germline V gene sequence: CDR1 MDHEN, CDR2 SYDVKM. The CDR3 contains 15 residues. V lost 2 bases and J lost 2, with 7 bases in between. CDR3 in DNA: TGTGCCAGCAGTTTACGGGGAACTGGGGCCAACGTCCTGACTTTC. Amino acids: CASSLRGTGANVLTF.

The CDR3 DNA reads as TGTGCCAGTACCCTTACACAGAACACTGAAGCTTTCTTT. Protein: CASTLTQNTEAFF. V is TRBV19 and J is TRBJ1-1; the D is unclear. The CDR3 contains 13 residues. Germline V gene sequence: CDR1 LNHDA, CDR2 SQIVND (reference sequence). Trimming took off 7 bases at V and 1 base at J, with 10 bases between the two ends.

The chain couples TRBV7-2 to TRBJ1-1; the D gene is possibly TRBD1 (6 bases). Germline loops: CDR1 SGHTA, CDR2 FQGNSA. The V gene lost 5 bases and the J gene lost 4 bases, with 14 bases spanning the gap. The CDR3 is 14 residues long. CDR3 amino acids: CASSPQGTSTEAFF. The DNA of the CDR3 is TGTGCCAGCAGCCCACAGGGAACGAGCACTGAAGCTTTCTTT.

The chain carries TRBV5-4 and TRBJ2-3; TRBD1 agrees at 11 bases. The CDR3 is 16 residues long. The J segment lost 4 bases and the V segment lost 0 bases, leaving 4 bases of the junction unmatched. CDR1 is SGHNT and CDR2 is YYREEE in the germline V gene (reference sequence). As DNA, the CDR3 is TGTGCCAGCAGCTTGGCCCCGGGACAGGGGGCAGATACGCAGTATTTT. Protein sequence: CASSLAPGQGADTQYF.

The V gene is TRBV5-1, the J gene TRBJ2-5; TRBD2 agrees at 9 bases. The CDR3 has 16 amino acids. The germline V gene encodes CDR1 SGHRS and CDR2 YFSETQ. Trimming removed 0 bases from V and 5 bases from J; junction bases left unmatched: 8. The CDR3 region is CASSLGAAGGRETQYF. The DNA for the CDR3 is TGCGCCAGCAGCTTGGGGGCGGCGGGAGGGCGGGAGACCCAGTACTTC.

The CDR3 sequence: CASSAGESYGYTF. In nucleotides, the CDR3 is TGTGCCAGCTCAGCGGGGGAGAGCTATGGCTACACCTTC. The chain employs TRBV18 and TRBJ1-2; possibly TRBD1 for D (5 bases). The ends were cut back, 5 bases at V and 4 bases at J, with 11 bases in the middle. Germline-derived CDR1 and CDR2 are KGHSH and LQKENI. This CDR3 has 13 residues.

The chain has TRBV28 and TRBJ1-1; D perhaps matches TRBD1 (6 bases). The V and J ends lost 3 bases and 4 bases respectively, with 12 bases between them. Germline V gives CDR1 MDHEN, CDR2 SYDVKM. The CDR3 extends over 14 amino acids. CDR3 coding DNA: TGTGCCAGCAGTTTTTGGCAGGGGAGCACTGAAGCTTTCTTT. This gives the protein CASSFWQGSTEAFF.

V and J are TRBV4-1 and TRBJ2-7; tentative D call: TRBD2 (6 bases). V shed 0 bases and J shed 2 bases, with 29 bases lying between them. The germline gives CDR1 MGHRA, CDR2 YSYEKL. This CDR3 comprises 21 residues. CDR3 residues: CASSQDRRGYITEHWTYEQYF. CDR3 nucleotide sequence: TGCGCCAGCAGCCAAGATCGGAGGGGCTACATCACCGAACATTGGACCTACGAGCAGTACTTC.

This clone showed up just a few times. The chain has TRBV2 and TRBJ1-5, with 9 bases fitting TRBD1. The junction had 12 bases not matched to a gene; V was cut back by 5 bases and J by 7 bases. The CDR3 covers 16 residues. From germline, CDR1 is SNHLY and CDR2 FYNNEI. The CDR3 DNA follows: TGTGCCAGCAGTCTAAGGACAGGGGCTATCCCACAGCCCCAGCATTTT. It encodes CASSLRTGAIPQPQHF.

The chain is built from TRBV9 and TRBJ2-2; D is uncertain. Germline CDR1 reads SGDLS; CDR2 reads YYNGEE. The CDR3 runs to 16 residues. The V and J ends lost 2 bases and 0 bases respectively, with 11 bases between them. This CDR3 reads CASSVRVPANTGELFF. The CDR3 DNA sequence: TGTGCCAGCAGCGTCCGGGTCCCCGCGAACACCGGGGAGCTGTTTTTT.

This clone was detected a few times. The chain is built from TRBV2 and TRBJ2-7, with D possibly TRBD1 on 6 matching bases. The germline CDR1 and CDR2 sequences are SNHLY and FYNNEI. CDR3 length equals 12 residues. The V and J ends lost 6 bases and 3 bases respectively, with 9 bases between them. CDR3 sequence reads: CASRYRVYEQYF. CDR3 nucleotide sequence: TGTGCCAGCAGGTACAGGGTCTACGAGCAGTACTTC. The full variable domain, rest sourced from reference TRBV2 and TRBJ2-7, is EPEVTQTPSHQVTQMGQEVILRCVPISNHLYFYWYRQILGQKVEFLVSFYNNEISEKSEIFDDQFSVERPDGSNFTLKIRSTKLEDSAMYFCASRYRVYEQYFGPGTRLTVT.

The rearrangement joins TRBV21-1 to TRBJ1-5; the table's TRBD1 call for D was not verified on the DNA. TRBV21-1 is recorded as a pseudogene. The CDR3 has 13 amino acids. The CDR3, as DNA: TGTGCCAGGGGACAGGGAGGCAATCAGCCCCAGCATTTT. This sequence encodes CARGQGGNQPQHF.

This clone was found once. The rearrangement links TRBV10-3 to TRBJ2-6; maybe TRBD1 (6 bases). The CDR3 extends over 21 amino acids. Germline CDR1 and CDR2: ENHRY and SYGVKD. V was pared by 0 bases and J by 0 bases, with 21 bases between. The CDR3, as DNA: TGTGCCATCAGTGAGTCACAGGTCAGGGGAAGGGTAGCCTCTGGGGCCAACGTCCTGACTTTC. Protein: CAISESQVRGRVASGANVLTF.

The CDR3 region is CASTPGLRIYEQYF. DNA for the CDR3: TGTGCCAGCACCCCGGGACTTCGGATCTACGAGCAGTACTTC. The V gene is TRBV6-2 or TRBV6-3, the J gene TRBJ2-7; a weak D match, TRBD2 (6 bases). The germline gives CDR1 MNHEY, CDR2 SVGEGT. CDR3 length equals 14 residues. Deletions cut 7 bases from V and 3 bases from J, with 16 bases between.

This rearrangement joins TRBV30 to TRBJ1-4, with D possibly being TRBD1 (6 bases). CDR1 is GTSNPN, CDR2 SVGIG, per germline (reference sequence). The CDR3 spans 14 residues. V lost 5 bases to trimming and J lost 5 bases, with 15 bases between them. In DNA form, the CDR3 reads TGTGCCTGGGGAGAAGGGGGGGGCAATGAAAAACTGTTTTTT. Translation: CAWGEGGGNEKLFF.